The 12 T cell receptor beta chains reported below all come from one sample, sequenced in a study of blood T cell repertoires in COVID-19. Generated by immunoSEQ multiplex PCR, the TCRdb table keeps only in-frame clones and is missing some. The sample yields fewer than 25,000 clones, more than 80% seen once. The sample comprised peripheral blood. These receptors all come from a human donor in a cohort sampled during active COVID-19.

CDR3 in amino acids: CASSLPAGVFEQYV. CDR3 nucleotides: TGTGCCAGCAGTTTACCAGCGGGAGTCTTTGAGCAGTACGTC. The chain couples TRBV6-2 or TRBV6-3 to TRBJ2-7; 8 nucleotides agree with TRBD2. V lost 4 bases, J lost 7 bases, and 9 bases stayed unmatched. The germline CDR1 and CDR2 sequences are MNHEY and SVGEGT. The CDR3 sequence is 14 residues long.

J is TRBJ2-5 and V is TRBV5-6, with D perhaps TRBD2 (5 bases). The CDR3 is 13 residues long. Per germline, CDR1 SGHDT and CDR2 YYEEEE. Trimming cost V 7 bases and J 1 base, with 11 bases left between them. This CDR3 reads CASQGGLQETQYF. CDR3 in DNA: TGTGCCAGCCAAGGCGGGCTCCAAGAGACCCAGTACTTC.

The rearrangement links TRBV2 to TRBJ1-1, with D tentatively TRBD1 (5 bases). Per germline, CDR1 SNHLY and CDR2 FYNNEI. V was shortened by 6 bases and J by 6 bases, with 17 bases between the two germline ends. This CDR3 is 14 amino acids long. The CDR3 bases are TGTGCCAGCAGATTAGAGGCAGGGATGCCTGAAGCTTTCTTT. This translates into CASRLEAGMPEAFF.

The V and J genes are TRBV28 and TRBJ2-1; TRBD2 agrees at 7 bases. Germline loops: CDR1 MDHEN, CDR2 SYDVKM. The CDR3 is 15 amino acids. Trimming cost V 3 bases and J 4 bases; bases outside gene matches: 6. The CDR3 region has the DNA TGTGCCAGCAGTTTGCGCGGGAGCCGGTACAATGAGCAGTTCTTC. Translated, it gives CASSLRGSRYNEQFF.

This chain connects TRBV5-1 to TRBJ2-3; D possibly corresponds to TRBD2 (6 bases). With 0 bases removed from V and 14 bases from J, the gap between germline ends came to 13 bases. This CDR3 spans 12 amino acids. Per germline, CDR1 SGHRS and CDR2 YFSETQ. DNA of the CDR3: TGCGCCAGCAGCTTGGAGGGCGGGGTTCCGTATTTT. Translation: CASSLEGGVPYF.

This sequence joins TRBV7-3 and TRBJ2-7; the match to TRBD2 covers 9 bases. This CDR3 has 15 residues. V lost 3 bases to trimming and J lost 5 bases; unmatched junction nucleotides: 8. From germline, CDR1 is SGHTA and CDR2 FQGTGA. This chain's CDR3 is CASSLERGDIHEQYF. CDR3 in DNA: TGTGCCAGCAGCTTGGAGCGGGGGGATATCCACGAGCAGTACTTC.

The J gene is TRBJ2-6, the V gene TRBV11-3; D is uncertain. The V end lost 2 bases, the J end lost 6 bases, and 23 bases lay between the germline ends. Germline V CDR1 and CDR2: SGHNT, YENEEA. The CDR3 loop spans 19 amino acids. CDR3 DNA: TGTGCCAGCAGCTTAAGGTCACGTGGCGGCAGCCCGGAGGCCAACGTCCTGACTTTC. This sequence encodes CASSLRSRGGSPEANVLTF. Full variable domain (outside the CDR3, taken from reference TRBV11-3 and TRBJ2-6): EAGVVQSPRYKIIEKKQPVAFWCNPISGHNTLYWYLQNLGQGPELLIRYENEEAVDDSQLPKDRFSAERLKGVDSTLKIQPAELGDSAVYLCASSLRSRGGSPEANVLTFGAGSRLTVL.

The chain couples TRBV18 to TRBJ2-1, with D maybe TRBD2 (5 bases). The V and J ends lost 5 bases and 7 bases respectively, with 18 bases between them. Germline V gene data show CDR1 as KGHSH and CDR2 as LQKENI. The length of the CDR3 is 15 residues. The CDR3 region has the DNA TGTGCCAGCTCAGCTCAAGGGAGCGGTGGGAATGAGCAGTTCTTC. Translating gives CASSAQGSGGNEQFF.

The chain carries TRBV3-1 (or the pseudogene TRBV3-2) and TRBJ2-1, with D maybe TRBD1 (5 bases). The CDR3 has 16 amino acids. The ends were cut back, 6 bases at V and 8 bases at J, with 23 bases in the middle. Germline V lookup: CDR1 LGHDT, CDR2 YNNKEL (reference sequence). DNA of the CDR3: TGTGCCAGCAGTCCCTCCCTAGGGGTTAAGTCCCATGAGCAGTTCTTC. Amino acids: CASSPSLGVKSHEQFF.

The V gene is TRBV7-6, the J gene TRBJ2-3, with D possibly TRBD2 on 5 matching bases. Trimming removed 4 bases from V and 1 base from J, with 12 bases in between. The CDR3 contains 15 residues. Per germline, CDR1 SGHVS and CDR2 FNYEAQ. CDR3 bases: TGTGCCAGCAGCTCTAGCCACGGGGGCACAGATACGCAGTATTTT. This codes for CASSSSHGGTDTQYF.

Regarding this clone: Within the sample, other DNA sequences also encode this same CDR3. The V and J genes are TRBV30 and TRBJ1-1; 10 nucleotides agree with TRBD1. Germline V gene sequence: CDR1 GTSNPN, CDR2 SVGIG (reference sequence). V trimming: 2 bases; J trimming: 7 bases; junction bases outside the gene matches: 10. The CDR3 spans 15 residues. Here the CDR3 DNA reads TGTGCCTGGAGTCCCGGGACAGGGGCGGGAATTGAAGCTTTCTTT. Translation: CAWSPGTGAGIEAFF.

The chain combines TRBV29-1 with TRBJ1-5, with TRBD1 identical over 8 bases. There are 14 residues in the CDR3. Germline CDR1 is SQVTM and CDR2 is ANQGSEA. Unmatched junction bases numbered 11, after V lost 7 bases and J lost 6 bases. The CDR3 DNA is TGCAGCGCTGGTGGACAGGGCCCCTCTCAGCCCCAGCATTTT. Translating it yields CSAGGQGPSQPQHF.